The 4 T cell receptor beta chains in this list originate from one sample, sequenced in a study of shared clonotypes between healthy human individuals. It was CD45RO-negative cells, positively selected for CCR7, that made up naive CD8 cells, with terminally differentiated effector memory CD45RA+ cells excluded. Libraries were prepared by immunoSEQ multiplex PCR; TCRdb keeps only in-frame clonotypes and omits some of them. The repertoire has about 590,000 clones, around 95% of them found once; the top ten carry roughly 0.1%. Material: naive CD8+ T cells sorted from blood. Source of these receptors: a woman between 25 and 40 years old in good health.

V gene TRBV27 combines with J gene TRBJ2-1; D tentatively fits TRBD1 or TRBD2 (5 bases each). The V gene's germline CDR1 is MNHEY and CDR2 SMNVEV (reference sequence). Trimming took off 7 bases at V and 5 bases at J, with 15 bases between the two ends. This CDR3 is 14 amino acids long. CDR3 in DNA: TGTGCCAGCACAGTGGGACCTCTGCACAATGAGCAGTTCTTC. The encoded protein is CASTVGPLHNEQFF.

The chain couples TRBV10-3 to TRBJ2-1; tentative D call: TRBD2 (6 bases). V was clipped by 0 bases and J by 8 bases, with 14 bases between them. CDR3 length: 15 amino acids. Germline CDR1 is ENHRY and CDR2 is SYGVKD. This CDR3 reads CAISESTSLGHEQFF. The CDR3 bases are TGTGCCATCAGTGAGTCTACTAGCTTGGGTCATGAGCAGTTCTTC.

This rearrangement joins TRBV29-1 to TRBJ2-2, with TRBD1 matching over 8 bases. The V gene end was trimmed by 7 bases and the J gene end by 6 bases; junction bases not matched to a gene: 10. The germline CDR1 and CDR2 sequences are SQVTM and ANQGSEA. CDR3 length equals 14 residues. In nucleotides, the CDR3 is TGCAGCGCCGAAGGTGACAGGGGTTCCGGGGAGCTGTTTTTT. Protein: CSAEGDRGSGELFF.

The genes are TRBV23-1 and TRBJ2-3; D uncertain. TRBV23-1 is flagged as an ORF with uncertain function. The CDR3 length is 16 residues. Trimming stripped 7 bases from V and 0 bases from J, with 17 bases between. CDR3 nucleotides: TGCGCCAGCACCCGACCAAAAACGACTAGCACAGATACGCAGTATTTT. Protein: CASTRPKTTSTDTQYF.